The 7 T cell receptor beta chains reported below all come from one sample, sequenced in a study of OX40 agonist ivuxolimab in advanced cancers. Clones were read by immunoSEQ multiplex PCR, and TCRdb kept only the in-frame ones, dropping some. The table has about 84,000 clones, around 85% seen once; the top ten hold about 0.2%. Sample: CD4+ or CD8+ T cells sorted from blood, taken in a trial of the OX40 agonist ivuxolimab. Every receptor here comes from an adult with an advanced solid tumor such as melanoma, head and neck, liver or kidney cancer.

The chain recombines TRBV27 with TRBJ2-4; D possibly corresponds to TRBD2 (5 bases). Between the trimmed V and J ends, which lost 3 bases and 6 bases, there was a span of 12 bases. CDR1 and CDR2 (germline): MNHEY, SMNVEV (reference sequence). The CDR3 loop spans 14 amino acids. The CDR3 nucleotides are TGTGCCAGCAGTTTGGGAGAACCACTAAACATTCAGTACTTC. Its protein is CASSLGEPLNIQYF.

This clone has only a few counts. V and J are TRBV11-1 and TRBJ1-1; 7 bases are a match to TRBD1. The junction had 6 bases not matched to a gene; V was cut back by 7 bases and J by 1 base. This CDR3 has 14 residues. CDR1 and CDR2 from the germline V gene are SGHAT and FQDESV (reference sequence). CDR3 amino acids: CASTLRQGNTEAFF. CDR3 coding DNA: TGTGCCAGCACCCTCAGACAGGGGAACACTGAAGCTTTCTTT.

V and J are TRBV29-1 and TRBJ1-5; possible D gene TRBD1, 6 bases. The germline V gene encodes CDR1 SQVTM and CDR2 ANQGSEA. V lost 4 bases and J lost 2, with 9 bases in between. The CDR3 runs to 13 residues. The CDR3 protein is CSVGGQRNQPQHF. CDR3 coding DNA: TGCAGCGTTGGCGGACAGCGCAATCAGCCCCAGCATTTT.

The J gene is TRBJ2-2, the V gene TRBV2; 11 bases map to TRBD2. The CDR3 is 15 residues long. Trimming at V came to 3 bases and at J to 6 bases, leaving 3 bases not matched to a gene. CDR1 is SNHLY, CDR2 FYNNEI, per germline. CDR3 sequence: CASSEASGGSGELFF. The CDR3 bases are TGTGCCAGCAGTGAGGCTAGCGGGGGGTCCGGGGAGCTGTTTTTT.

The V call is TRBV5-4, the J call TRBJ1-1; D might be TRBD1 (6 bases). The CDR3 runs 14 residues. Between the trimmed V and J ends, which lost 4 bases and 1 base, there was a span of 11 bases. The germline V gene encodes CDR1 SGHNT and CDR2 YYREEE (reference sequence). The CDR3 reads CASSRGERNTEAFF. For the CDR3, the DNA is TGTGCCAGCAGCAGGGGGGAGAGGAACACTGAAGCTTTCTTT.

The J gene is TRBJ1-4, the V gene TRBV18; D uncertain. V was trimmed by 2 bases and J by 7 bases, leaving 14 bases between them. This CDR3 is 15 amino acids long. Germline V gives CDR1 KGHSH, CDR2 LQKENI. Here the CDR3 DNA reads TGTGCCAGCTCACCAAGGGCGGAGTTGGGTGAAAAACTGTTTTTT. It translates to CASSPRAELGEKLFF.

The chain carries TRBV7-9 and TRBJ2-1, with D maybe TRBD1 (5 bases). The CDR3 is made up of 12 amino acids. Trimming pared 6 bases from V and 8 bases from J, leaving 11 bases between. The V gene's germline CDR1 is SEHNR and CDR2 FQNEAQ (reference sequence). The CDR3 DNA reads TGTGCCAGCAGATCAGACAGCCATGAGCAGTTCTTC. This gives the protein CASRSDSHEQFF. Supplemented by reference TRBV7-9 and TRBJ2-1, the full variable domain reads DTGVSQNPRHKITKRGQNVTFRCDPISEHNRLYWYRQTLGQGPEFLTYFQNEAQLEKSRLLSDRFSAERPKGSFSTLEIQRTEQGDSAMYLCASRSDSHEQFFGPGTRLTVL.